This paragraph reports one T cell receptor (beta chain). Its antigen remains unidentified. The sample is drawn from a study of cytomegalovirus exposure and HLA in healthy donors. Overall study results and limits: Later genetic work tied a missense DCLRE1C variant to beta-chain V and J trimming.

The PCR made use of 60 Vbeta and 13 Jbeta primers. Measured with immunoSEQ multiplex PCR; TCRdb has only the in-frame clones, and not every one. The table includes about 120,000 clones, around three quarters detected once. Per germline, CDR1 MNHNS and CDR2 SASEGT. The V gene lost 0 bases and the J gene lost 4 bases, with 15 bases spanning the gap. The length of the CDR3 is 16 residues. The source is a man aged 18 to 30 in good health and CMV-seropositive. The J gene is TRBJ1-1, the V gene TRBV6-1; the D gene is possibly TRBD1 (6 bases). The sequencing input was PBMCs. The CDR3 region is CASSEAVTGGSTEAFF. The CDR3 DNA reads as TGTGCCAGCAGTGAAGCCGTGACAGGCGGGAGCACTGAAGCTTTCTTT.